The present entry profiles one TCR beta chain with its context. Its antigen remains unidentified. The data belong to a study of cytomegalovirus exposure and HLA in healthy donors. Study-level points and caveats: 150 to 200 TCR beta chains were listed as cytomegalovirus-associated.

The protocol was immunoSEQ multiplex PCR, while the TCRdb copy is restricted to in-frame clones and leaves out a portion. The data show over 60,000 clones, 90% to 95% seen once. The CDR3 consists of 16 residues. The sequence was collected from a man younger than 35 in good health and CMV-seronegative. The sequenced sample consisted of PBMCs. The chain carries TRBV21-1 and TRBJ2-1; the DNA was not compared with TRBD2, the D call given in the table. TRBV21-1 is a pseudogene segment. Written as DNA, the CDR3 is TGTGCCAGCAGCAAAGAGGCGGGGGGCAGGGGGAATGAGCAGTTCTTC. This sequence encodes CASSKEAGGRGNEQFF.